The source of this TCR beta chain is a study of control samples from healthy donors and cancer patients. The CDR3 runs 14 residues. Germline V gene sequence: CDR1 MDHEN, CDR2 SYDVKM. V shed 2 bases and J shed 8 bases, with 13 bases lying between them. The method was immunoSEQ multiplex PCR; TCRdb's version includes in-frame clones alone and lacks a portion of them. The table records fewer than 95,000 clones, around 92% of them present only once. The TCR comes from a man aged 25 to 40 in good health. Sequenced input: blood. The V call is TRBV28, the J call TRBJ2-1; TRBD1 is a possible D gene (5 bases). CDR3 bases: TGTGCCAGCAGTTTAAGTGGGCAGGGCTATGAGCAGTTCTTC. Its translation: CASSLSGQGYEQFF.